This T cell receptor (beta chain) was documented in a study of T cell responses to AZD1222 COVID-19 vaccine. This table comes from immunoSEQ multiplex PCR, and its TCRdb copy is limited to in-frame clones, with some not included. The table has roughly 65,000 clones, 88% seen once. The length of the CDR3 is 13 residues. V dropped 11 bases and J dropped 4; count of bases not matched to a gene: 10. Germline values: CDR1 LNHDA, CDR2 SQIVND (reference sequence). Sequences were derived from peripheral blood, sampled on day 0 of AZD1222 vaccination. This TCR was sampled from an adult in good health. The chain carries TRBV19 and TRBJ2-5; 7 nucleotides align to TRBD2. CDR3 in amino acids: CAARSTSTETQYF. The CDR3 bases are TGTGCCGCGCGTTCGACTAGCACAGAGACCCAGTACTTC.